This T cell receptor beta chain was retrieved from a study of molecular identifiers for immune sequencing clone quantification. The V and J ends lost 4 bases and 3 bases respectively, with 9 bases between them. The CDR3 runs 13 residues. CDR1 is SGHVS and CDR2 is FNYEAQ in the germline V gene. This clonotype came up many times. TCRdb itself ran the PCR reads through MiXCR, one entry per CDR3 protein. The sample shows 400,000 to 600,000 distinct CDR3 sequences, about 21% of them seen only once. This chain links TRBV7-6 with TRBJ1-1, with D unresolved. Sequencing was performed on naive CD8+ T cells from blood, with Jurkat cell RNA spiked in. The sample's subset: FACS-sorted CD8+CD4-CCR7+CD45RA+ naive T cells. The sequence was collected from a human donor in good health. Some libraries in this study had Jurkat cell RNA spiked in. CDR3 nucleotide sequence: TGTGCCAGCAGCTCTGCCTTGGACACTGAAGCTTTCTTT. Protein: CASSSALDTEAFF.